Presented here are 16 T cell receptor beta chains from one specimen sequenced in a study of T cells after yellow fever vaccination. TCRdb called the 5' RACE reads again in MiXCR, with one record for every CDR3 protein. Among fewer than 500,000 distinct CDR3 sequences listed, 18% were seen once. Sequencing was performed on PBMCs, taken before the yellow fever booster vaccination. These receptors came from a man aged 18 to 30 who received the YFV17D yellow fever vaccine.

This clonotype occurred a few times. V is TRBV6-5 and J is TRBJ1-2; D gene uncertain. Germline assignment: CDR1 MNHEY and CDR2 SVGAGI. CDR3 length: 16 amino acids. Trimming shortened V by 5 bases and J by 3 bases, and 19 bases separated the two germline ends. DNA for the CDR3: TGTGCCAGCAGTCGATACCCTACCGGGTCCTACTATGGCTACACCTTC. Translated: CASSRYPTGSYYGYTF.

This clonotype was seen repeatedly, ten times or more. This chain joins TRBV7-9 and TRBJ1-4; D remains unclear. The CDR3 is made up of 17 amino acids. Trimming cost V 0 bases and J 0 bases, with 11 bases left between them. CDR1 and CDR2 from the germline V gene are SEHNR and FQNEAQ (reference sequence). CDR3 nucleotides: TGTGCCAGCAGCTTAGCGCACCCTTTTGCAACTAATGAAAAACTGTTTTTT. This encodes CASSLAHPFATNEKLFF.

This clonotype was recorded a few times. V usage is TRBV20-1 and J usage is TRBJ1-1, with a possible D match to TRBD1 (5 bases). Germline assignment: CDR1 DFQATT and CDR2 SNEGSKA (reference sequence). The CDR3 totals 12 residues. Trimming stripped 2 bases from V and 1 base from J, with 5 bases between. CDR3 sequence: CSARRGNTEAFF. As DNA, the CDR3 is TGCAGTGCTAGAAGGGGGAACACTGAAGCTTTCTTT.

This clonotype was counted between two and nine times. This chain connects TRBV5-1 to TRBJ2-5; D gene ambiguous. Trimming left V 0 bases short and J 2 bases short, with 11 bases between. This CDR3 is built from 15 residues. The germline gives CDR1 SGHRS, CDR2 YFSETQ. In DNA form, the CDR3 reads TGCGCCAGCAGCTTGGCCGTGGACGTTCAAGAGACCCAGTACTTC. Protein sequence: CASSLAVDVQETQYF.

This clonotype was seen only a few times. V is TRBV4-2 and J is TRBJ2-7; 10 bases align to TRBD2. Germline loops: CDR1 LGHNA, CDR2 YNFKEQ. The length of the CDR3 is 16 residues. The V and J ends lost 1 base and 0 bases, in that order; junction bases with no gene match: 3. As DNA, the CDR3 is TGTGCCAGCAGCCAAGGGAGCGGGGGGGTCTCCTACGAGCAGTACTTC. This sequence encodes CASSQGSGGVSYEQYF.

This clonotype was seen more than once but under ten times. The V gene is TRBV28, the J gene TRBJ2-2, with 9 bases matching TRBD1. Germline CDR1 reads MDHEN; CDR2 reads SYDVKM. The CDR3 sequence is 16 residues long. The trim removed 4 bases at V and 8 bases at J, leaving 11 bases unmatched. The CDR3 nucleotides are TGTGCCAGCAGTTCCCCCAACGACAGGGGGAGAGGGGAGCTGTTTTTT. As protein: CASSSPNDRGRGELFF.

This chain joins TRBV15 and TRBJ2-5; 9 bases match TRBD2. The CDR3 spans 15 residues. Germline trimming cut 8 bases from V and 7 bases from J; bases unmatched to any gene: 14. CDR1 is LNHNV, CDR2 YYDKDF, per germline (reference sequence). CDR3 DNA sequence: TGTGCCACCGGCCAGGGGGTAGCGGGGGTAGGGACCCAGTACTTC. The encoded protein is CATGQGVAGVGTQYF.

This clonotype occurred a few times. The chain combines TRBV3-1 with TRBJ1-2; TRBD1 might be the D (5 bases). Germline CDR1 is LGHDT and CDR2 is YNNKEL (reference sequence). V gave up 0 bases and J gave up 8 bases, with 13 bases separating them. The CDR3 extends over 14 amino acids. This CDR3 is CASSQDTTRGGYTF. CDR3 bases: TGTGCCAGCAGCCAAGACACGACGAGGGGAGGCTACACCTTC. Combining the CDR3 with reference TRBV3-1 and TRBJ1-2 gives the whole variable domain DTAVSQTPKYLVTQMGNDKSIKCEQNLGHDTMYWYKQDSKKFLKIMFSYNNKELIINETVPNRFSPKSPDKAHLNLHINSLELGDSAVYFCASSQDTTRGGYTFGSGTRLTVV.

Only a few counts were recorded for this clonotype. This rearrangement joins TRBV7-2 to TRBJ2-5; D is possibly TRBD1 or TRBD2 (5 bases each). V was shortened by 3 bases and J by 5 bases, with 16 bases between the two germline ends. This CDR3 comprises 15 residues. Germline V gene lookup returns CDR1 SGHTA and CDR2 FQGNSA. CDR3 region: CASSLRAREWETQYF. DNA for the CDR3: TGTGCCAGCAGCTTGAGGGCCAGGGAATGGGAGACCCAGTACTTC.

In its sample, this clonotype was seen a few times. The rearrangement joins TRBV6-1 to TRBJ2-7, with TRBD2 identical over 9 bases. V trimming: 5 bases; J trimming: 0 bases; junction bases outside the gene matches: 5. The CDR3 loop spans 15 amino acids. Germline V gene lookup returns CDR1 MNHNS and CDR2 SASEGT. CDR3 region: CASSNSGGSSYEQYV. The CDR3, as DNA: TGTGCCAGCAGTAATAGCGGGGGAAGCTCCTACGAGCAGTACGTC.

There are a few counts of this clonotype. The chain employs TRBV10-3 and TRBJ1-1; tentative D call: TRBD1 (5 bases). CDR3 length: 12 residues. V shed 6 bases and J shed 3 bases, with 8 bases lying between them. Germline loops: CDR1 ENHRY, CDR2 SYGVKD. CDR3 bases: TGTGCCATCAGCCCACAGGACACTGAAGCTTTCTTT. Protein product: CAISPQDTEAFF.

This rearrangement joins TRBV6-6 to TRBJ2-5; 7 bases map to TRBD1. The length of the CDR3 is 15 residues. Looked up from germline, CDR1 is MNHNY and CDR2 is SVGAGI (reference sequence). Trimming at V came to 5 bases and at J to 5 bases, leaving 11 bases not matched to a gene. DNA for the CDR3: TGTGCCAGCAGTCCACCCACAGGGGCGGAGGAGACCCAGTACTTC. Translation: CASSPPTGAEETQYF.

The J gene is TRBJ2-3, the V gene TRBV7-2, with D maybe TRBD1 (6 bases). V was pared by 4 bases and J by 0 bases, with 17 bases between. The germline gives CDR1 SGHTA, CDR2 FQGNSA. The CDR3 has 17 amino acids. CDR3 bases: TGTGCCAGCAGCTCACGGACAGAGTCGCTAAGCACAGATACGCAGTATTTT. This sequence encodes CASSSRTESLSTDTQYF.

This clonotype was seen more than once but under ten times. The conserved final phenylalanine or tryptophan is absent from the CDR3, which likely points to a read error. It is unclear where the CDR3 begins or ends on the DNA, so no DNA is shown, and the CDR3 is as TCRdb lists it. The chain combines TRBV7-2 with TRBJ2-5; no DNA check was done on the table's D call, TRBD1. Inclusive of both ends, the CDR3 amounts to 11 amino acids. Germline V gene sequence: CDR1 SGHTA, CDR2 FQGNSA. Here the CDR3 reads CASSSGRFPLL.

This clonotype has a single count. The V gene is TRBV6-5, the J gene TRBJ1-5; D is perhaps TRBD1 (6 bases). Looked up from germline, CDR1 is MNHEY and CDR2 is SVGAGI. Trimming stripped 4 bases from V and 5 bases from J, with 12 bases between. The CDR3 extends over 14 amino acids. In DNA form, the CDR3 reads TGTGCCAGCAGTTTCGGGACATGGGATCAGCCCCAGCATTTT. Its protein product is CASSFGTWDQPQHF.

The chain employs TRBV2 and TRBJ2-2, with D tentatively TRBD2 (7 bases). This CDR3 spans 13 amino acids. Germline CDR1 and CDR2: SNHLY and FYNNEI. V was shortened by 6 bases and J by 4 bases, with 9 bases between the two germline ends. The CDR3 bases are TGTGCCAGCAGAGGGGGGGTCACCGGGGAGCTGTTTTTT. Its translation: CASRGGVTGELFF. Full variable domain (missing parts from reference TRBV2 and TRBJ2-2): EPEVTQTPSHQVTQMGQEVILRCVPISNHLYFYWYRQILGQKVEFLVSFYNNEISEKSEIFDDQFSVERPDGSNFTLKIRSTKLEDSAMYFCASRGGVTGELFFGEGSRLTVL.